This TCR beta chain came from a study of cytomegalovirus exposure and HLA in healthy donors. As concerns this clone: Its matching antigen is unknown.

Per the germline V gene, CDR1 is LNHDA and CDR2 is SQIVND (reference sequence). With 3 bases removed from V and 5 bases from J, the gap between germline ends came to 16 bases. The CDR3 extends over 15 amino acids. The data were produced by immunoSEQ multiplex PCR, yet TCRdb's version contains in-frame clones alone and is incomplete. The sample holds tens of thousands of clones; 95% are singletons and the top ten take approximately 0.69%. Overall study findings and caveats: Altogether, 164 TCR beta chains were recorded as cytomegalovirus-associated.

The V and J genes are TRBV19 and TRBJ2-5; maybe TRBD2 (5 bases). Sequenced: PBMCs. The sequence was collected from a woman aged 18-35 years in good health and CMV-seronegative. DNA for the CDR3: TGTGCCAGTAGTATTTCCGGGAATGCTCGCGAGACCCAGTACTTC. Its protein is CASSISGNARETQYF.